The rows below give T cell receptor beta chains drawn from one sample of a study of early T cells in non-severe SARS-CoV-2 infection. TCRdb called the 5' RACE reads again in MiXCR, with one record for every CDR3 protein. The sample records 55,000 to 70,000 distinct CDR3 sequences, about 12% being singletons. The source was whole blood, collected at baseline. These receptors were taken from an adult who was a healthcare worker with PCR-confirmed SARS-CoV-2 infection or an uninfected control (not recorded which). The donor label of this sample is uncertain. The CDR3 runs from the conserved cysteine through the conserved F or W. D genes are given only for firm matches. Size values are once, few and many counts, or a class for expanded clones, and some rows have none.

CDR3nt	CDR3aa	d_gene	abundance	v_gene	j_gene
TGTGCCAGCAGCCAAGAAGTGGGAGAGGCCAAAAACATTCAGTACTTC	CASSQEVGEAKNIQYF	-	-	TRBV4-2	TRBJ2-4
TGTGCCACCAGTGATGGGACTTCCCATAGCGCGTACAATGAGCAGTTCTTC	CATSDGTSHSAYNEQFF	-	few	TRBV24-1	TRBJ2-1
TGCAGCGCCCGAGGGGAAGGGGGTGAAAAACTGTTTTTT	CSARGEGGEKLFF	-	few	TRBV29-1	TRBJ1-4
TGTGCCAGCAGCCGAACAGGGGATACTAATGAAAAGCTGTTTTTT	CASSRTGDTNEKLFF	TRBD1	few	TRBV11-3	TRBJ1-4
TGTGCCAGCAGGCCCCACGACCCGGGCACTGAAGCTTTCTTT	CASRPHDPGTEAFF	-	-	TRBV3-1	TRBJ1-1
TGTGCCAGCAGTGACTGGACAGGGGGCAATCAGCCCCAGCATTTT	CASSDWTGGNQPQHF	TRBD1	many	TRBV6-1	TRBJ1-5
TGTGCCAGCAGTTTATGGGTCGGCATTTTCAGTCGAGATACGCAGTATTTT	CASSLWVGIFSRDTQYF	-	few	TRBV27	TRBJ2-3
TGCAGTGCTAGGGATGGGGCTGACACCGGGGAGCTGTTTTTT	CSARDGADTGELFF	-	-	TRBV20-1	TRBJ2-2
TGTGCCAGCAGTACAGGGGAAGAGACCCAGTACTTC	CASSTGEETQYF	TRBD1	medium-sized	TRBV7-8	TRBJ2-5
TGTGCCACCAGCAGAGATCACATGATGAGGCAAGAGACCCAGTACTTC	CATSRDHMMRQETQYF	-	once	TRBV15	TRBJ2-5
TGTGCCAGCAGCTTGATTACTTCGACGCAGTATTTT	CASSLITSTQYF	-	many	TRBV7-2	TRBJ2-3
TGTGCCAGCAGCTCAACAGGGGGCCGCTATGGCTACACCTTC	CASSSTGGRYGYTF	TRBD1	-	TRBV7-2	TRBJ1-2
TGTGCCAGTAGTGCGCAAGGGGGCGGCAATCAGCCCCAGCATTTT	CASSAQGGGNQPQHF	TRBD1	few	TRBV19	TRBJ1-5
TGTGCCAGCAGCGCGTACAGGGGTTCTTTTTCAGATACGCAGTATTTT	CASSAYRGSFSDTQYF	TRBD1	many	TRBV7-3	TRBJ2-3
TGTGCCAGCAGCTTAGGATACAGGGGTACCTATGGCTACACCTTC	CASSLGYRGTYGYTF	TRBD1	many	TRBV7-2	TRBJ1-2
TGTGCCAGCAGTGACACGCACGAAAAACTGTTTTTT	CASSDTHEKLFF	-	few	TRBV2	TRBJ1-4
TGTGCCAGCAGCTGGGGACAGGGCGGCAGCAATCAGCCCCAGCATTTT	CASSWGQGGSNQPQHF	TRBD1	-	TRBV9	TRBJ1-5
TGTGCCAGCAGTAAGCGCTCCCCAACAGATACGCAGTATTTT	CASSKRSPTDTQYF	-	few	TRBV12-3/TRBV12-4	TRBJ2-3
TGTGCCAGCAGCCCGGACCTCACCGGGGAGCTGTTTTTT	CASSPDLTGELFF	-	-	TRBV14	TRBJ2-2
TGTGCCAGCAGCCCTCTCGCGGGGCAGGGGAGGGAGACCCAGTACTTC	CASSPLAGQGRETQYF	-	few	TRBV4-2	TRBJ2-5
TGTGCCAGCAGCCAAGGTTTACTTAGCGATTCCTACAATGAGCAGTTCTTC	CASSQGLLSDSYNEQFF	-	many	TRBV4-2	TRBJ2-1
TGTGCCAGCAGCACCGGGACACCTACCTACAATGAGCAGTTCTTC	CASSTGTPTYNEQFF	-	few	TRBV13	TRBJ2-1
TGTGCCAGCTCACACCGGGTCACAGATACGCAGTATTTT	CASSHRVTDTQYF	-	-	TRBV18	TRBJ2-3
TGTGCCAGCAGCTCCCAGGGGACTGATGGAAACACCATATATTTT	CASSSQGTDGNTIYF	-	many	TRBV7-3	TRBJ1-3